The 4 T cell receptor beta chains listed next were all sequenced from one sample in a study of tumor and adjacent non-tumor tissue in lung cancer. RNA was extracted from bulk tissue without any cell sorting. A modified ARM-PCR protocol with three rounds of nested PCR amplified TCRbeta. TCRdb processed the multiplex PCR reads anew with MiXCR; each CDR3 protein has one entry. The repertoire holds under 150,000 distinct CDR3 sequences, with 66% as singletons. Sequenced sample: lung tumor tissue. These receptor sequences come from a man aged 60-69 years with small cell lung cancer.

This chain joins TRBV29-1 and TRBJ2-1; 11 positions agree with TRBD2. J was trimmed by 7 bases and V by 2 bases; bases with no gene match: 10. The germline gives CDR1 SQVTM, CDR2 ANQGSEA. The CDR3 length is 16 residues. The CDR3 nucleotides read TGCAGCGTTGAAACCCGTAGCGGGAGGGCTTATAATGAGCAGTTCTTC. The encoded protein is CSVETRSGRAYNEQFF.

Points on this clonotype: The CDR3 end shows no conserved phenylalanine or tryptophan, and so a read error is likely. The rearrangement uses TRBV4-2 and TRBJ2-1; D uncertain. CDR1 is LGHNA, CDR2 YNFKEQ, per germline. The CDR3 runs to 16 residues. The germline V and J ends were trimmed by 1 base and 1 base, with 11 bases remaining between them. DNA for the CDR3: TGTGCCAGCAGCCAAGTGGCGATCGTATCCTACAATGAGCAGTTCGTA. This gives the protein CASSQVAIVSYNEQFV.

As for this clonotype: One end of the junction fails to match germline, which may point to a read error. The V gene is TRBV11-2, the J gene TRBJ2-6; D gene uncertain. This CDR3 contains 18 residues. Germline loops: CDR1 SGHAT, CDR2 FQNNGV. CDR3 coding DNA: TGTGTCAGCAGCTTAGCAGCAATGTCAGGCTCTGGGGCCAACGTCCTGACTTTC. Protein: CVSSLAAMSGSGANVLTF.

This clonotype was observed at least ten times. The CDR3 coding sequence is TGTGCCAGCAGCTTAGGGCAGGGCAGAGAGACCCAGTACTTC. Translating gives CASSLGQGRETQYF. The chain employs TRBV5-8 and TRBJ2-5, with D tentatively TRBD1 (5 bases). V lost 2 bases and J lost 4, with 12 bases in between. This CDR3 region has 14 residues. Per the germline V gene, CDR1 is SGHTS and CDR2 is YDEGEE.